This T cell receptor (beta chain) was found in a study of T cell responses to AZD1222 COVID-19 vaccine. Sequenced by immunoSEQ multiplex PCR; TCRdb stores in-frame clones only, minus some. The sample comprises around 220,000 clones, approximately 94% of which are singletons, and around 1.8% rests with the top ten. CDR1 is SNHLY, CDR2 FYNNEI, per germline. The CDR3 extends over 15 amino acids. The ends lost 6 bases at V and 4 bases at J; junction bases unmatched: 8. Study results and limitations: Sampling captured repertoires only after the peak T cell response.

As to this clone: Its antigen is currently unknown.

The chain combines TRBV2 with TRBJ1-2; TRBD1 aligns across 10 bases. Sequenced here: peripheral blood, sampled 28 days after the second dose of the MenACWY control vaccine. The receptor comes from an adult who received the MenACWY meningococcal vaccine as a control. CDR3 loop: CASRAPGQGLYGYTF. The DNA of the CDR3 is TGTGCCAGCAGAGCTCCGGGACAGGGGCTCTATGGCTACACCTTC.